This T cell receptor beta chain was sequenced during a study of blood T cell repertoires in COVID-19. Study in general: The United States, Italy and Spain provided the acute and convalescent COVID-19 samples. Sources were T cells, B-cell-depleted T cells, or PBMCs; the material itself was cDNA or gDNA.

The V gene lost 3 bases and the J gene lost 12 bases, with 17 bases spanning the gap. The CDR3 spans 13 residues. Germline CDR1 reads LNHDA; CDR2 reads SQIVND (reference sequence). In the source study's methods: Amplification with reference gene primers provided the estimates of nucleated cell counts. Assay used: immunoSEQ multiplex PCR; TCRdb lists only in-frame clones, some missing. The V and J calls and the clone size are those of that table, but D and trimming were determined from the DNA. The data show nearly 80,000 clones, 70% to 90% seen once. This clonotype was obtained from an elderly woman with active or convalescent COVID-19. This chain connects TRBV19 to TRBJ1-1; D not resolved. The sequenced sample consisted of peripheral blood. CDR3 sequence (DNA): TGTGCCAGTAGTATTAAGGCAACGGCGAGGACTTTCTTT. This gives the protein CASSIKATARTFF.